This T cell receptor (beta chain) was identified during a study of blood T cells in healthy people across ages. PCR was performed a second time for 7 to 11 cycles using a sample-barcoded 5' primer and a J-beta primer mix. TCRdb recomputed calls from the 5' RACE reads with MiXCR, one row per CDR3 protein. The sample carries over a million distinct CDR3 sequences, roughly 60% recorded once. From germline, CDR1 is DFQATT and CDR2 SNEGSKA (reference sequence). J was trimmed by 2 bases and V by 3 bases; bases with no gene match: 7. This CDR3 comprises 15 residues. The source of this sequence is a man younger than 35 in good health. The chain recombines TRBV20-1 with TRBJ2-3, with TRBD2 identical over 8 bases. The sequencing sample was made of blood. CDR3 DNA sequence: TGCAGTGCTAGCTCGAGCGGGAGCAACACAGATACGCAGTATTTT. Translating it yields CSASSSGSNTDTQYF.